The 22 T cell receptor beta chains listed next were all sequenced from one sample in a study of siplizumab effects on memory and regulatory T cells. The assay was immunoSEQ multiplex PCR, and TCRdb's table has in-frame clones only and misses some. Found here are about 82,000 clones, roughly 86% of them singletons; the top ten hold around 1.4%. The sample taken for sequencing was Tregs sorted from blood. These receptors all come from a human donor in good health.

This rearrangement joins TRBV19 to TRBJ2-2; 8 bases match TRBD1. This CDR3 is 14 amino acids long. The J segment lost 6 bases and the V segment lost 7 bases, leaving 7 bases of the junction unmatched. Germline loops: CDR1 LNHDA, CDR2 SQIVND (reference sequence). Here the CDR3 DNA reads TGTGCCAGTATGATCCAGGGGGCCTCCGGGGAGCTGTTTTTT. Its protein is CASMIQGASGELFF.

In nucleotides, the CDR3 is TGTGCCAGCAGCTTAGGCCGGGACATTCGGTCCTACGAGCAGTACTTC. Its translation: CASSLGRDIRSYEQYF. The genes are TRBV7-2 and TRBJ2-7; D might be TRBD1 (6 bases). The ends were cut back, 1 base at V and 1 base at J, with 14 bases in the middle. Germline values: CDR1 SGHTA, CDR2 FQGNSA. There are 16 residues in the CDR3.

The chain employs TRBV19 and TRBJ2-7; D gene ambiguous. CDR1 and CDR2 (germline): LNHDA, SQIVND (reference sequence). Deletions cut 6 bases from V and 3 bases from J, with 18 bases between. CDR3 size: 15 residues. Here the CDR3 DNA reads TGTGCCAGTAGGAACCGCAACAACCCCTACTACGAGCAGTACTTC. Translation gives CASRNRNNPYYEQYF.

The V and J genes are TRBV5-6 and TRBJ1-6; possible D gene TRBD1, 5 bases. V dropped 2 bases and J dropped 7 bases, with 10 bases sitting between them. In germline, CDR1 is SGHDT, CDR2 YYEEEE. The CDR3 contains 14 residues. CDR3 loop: CASSFPGTNSPLHF. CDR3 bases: TGTGCCAGCAGCTTTCCAGGGACGAATTCACCCCTCCACTTT.

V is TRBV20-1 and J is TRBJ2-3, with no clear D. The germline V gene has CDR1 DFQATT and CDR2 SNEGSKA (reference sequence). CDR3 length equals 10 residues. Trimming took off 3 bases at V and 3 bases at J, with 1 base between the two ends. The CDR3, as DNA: TGCAGTGCTAGGACAGATACGCAGTATTTT. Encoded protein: CSARTDTQYF.

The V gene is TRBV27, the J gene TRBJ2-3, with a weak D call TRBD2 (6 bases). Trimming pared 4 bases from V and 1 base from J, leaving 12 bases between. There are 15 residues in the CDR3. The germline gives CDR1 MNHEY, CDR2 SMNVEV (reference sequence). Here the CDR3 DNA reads TGTGCCAGCAGTTGGTTTGGCGGGGGCACAGATACGCAGTATTTT. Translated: CASSWFGGGTDTQYF.

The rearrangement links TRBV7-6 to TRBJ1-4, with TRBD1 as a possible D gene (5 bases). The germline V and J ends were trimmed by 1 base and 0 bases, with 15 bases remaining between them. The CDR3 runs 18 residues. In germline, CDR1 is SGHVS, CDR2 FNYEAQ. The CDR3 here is CASSLGQSNLATNEKLFF. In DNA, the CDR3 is TGTGCCAGCAGCTTAGGACAGAGTAACCTTGCAACTAATGAAAAACTGTTTTTT.

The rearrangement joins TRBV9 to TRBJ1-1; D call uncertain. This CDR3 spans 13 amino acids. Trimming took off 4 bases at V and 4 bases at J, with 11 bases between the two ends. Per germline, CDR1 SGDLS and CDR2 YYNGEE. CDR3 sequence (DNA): TGTGCCAGCAGCCGAAGATTTGGCACTGAAGCTTTCTTT. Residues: CASSRRFGTEAFF. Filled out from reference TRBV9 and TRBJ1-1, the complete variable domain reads DSGVTQTPKHLITATGQRVTLRCSPRSGDLSVYWYQQSLDQGLQFLIQYYNGEERAKGNILERFSAQQFPDLHSELNLSSLELGDSALYFCASSRRFGTEAFFGQGTRLTVV.

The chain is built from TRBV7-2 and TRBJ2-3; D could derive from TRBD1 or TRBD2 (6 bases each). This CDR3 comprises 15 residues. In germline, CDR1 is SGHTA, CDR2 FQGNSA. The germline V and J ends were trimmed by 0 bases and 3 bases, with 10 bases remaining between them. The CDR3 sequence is CASSLAGGRTDTQYF. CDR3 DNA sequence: TGTGCCAGCAGCTTAGCAGGGGGGAGGACAGATACGCAGTATTTT.

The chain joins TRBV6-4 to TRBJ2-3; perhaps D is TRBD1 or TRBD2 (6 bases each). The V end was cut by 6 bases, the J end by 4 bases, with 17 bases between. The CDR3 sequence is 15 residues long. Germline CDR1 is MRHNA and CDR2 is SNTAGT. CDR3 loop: CASSHGPEGADTQYF. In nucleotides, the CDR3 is TGTGCCAGCAGCCACGGACCGGAGGGGGCAGATACGCAGTATTTT.

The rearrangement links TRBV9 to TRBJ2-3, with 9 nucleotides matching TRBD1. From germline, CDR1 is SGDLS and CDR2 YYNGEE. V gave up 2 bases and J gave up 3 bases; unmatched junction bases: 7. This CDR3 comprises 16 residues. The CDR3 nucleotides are TGTGCCAGCAGCGTGGGCCCGGGACAGGGAACAGATACGCAGTATTTT. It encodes CASSVGPGQGTDTQYF.

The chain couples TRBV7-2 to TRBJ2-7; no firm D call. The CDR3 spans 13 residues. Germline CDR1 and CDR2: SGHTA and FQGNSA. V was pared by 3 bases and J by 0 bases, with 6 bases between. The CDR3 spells CASSFAYSYEQYF. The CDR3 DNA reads TGTGCCAGCAGCTTCGCCTACTCCTACGAGCAGTACTTC.

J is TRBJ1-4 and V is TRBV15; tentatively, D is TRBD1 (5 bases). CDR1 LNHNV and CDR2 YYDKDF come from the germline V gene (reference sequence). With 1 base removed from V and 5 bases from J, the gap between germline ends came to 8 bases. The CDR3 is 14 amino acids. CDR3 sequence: CATSRVGGNEKLFF. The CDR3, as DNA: TGTGCCACCAGCAGAGTGGGGGGAAATGAAAAACTGTTTTTT.

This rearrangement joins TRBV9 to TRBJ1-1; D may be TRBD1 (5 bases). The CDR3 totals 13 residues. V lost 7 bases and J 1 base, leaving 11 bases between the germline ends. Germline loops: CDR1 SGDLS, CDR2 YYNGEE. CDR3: CASGGHPNTEAFF. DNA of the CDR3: TGTGCCAGCGGAGGACACCCGAACACTGAAGCTTTCTTT.

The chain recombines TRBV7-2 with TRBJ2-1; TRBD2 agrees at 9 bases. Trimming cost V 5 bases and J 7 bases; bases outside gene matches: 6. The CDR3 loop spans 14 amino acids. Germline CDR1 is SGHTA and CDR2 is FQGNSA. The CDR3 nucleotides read TGTGCCAGCAGCCGCGGGGGGGCTCGGAATGAGCAGTTCTTC. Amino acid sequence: CASSRGGARNEQFF.

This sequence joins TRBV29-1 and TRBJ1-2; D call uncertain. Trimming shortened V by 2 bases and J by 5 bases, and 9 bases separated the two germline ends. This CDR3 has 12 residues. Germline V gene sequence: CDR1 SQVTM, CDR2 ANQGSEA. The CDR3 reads CSVEKLEYGYTF. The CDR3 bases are TGCAGCGTTGAAAAGCTCGAGTATGGCTACACCTTC.

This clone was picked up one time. The CDR3 DNA sequence: TGTGCCAGCTCCCCCGGGCGCGGGGGCTTTACGCAGTATTTT. Its protein is CASSPGRGGFTQYF. The gene calls are TRBV6-5 and TRBJ2-3; D may be TRBD2 (7 bases). Germline V CDR1 and CDR2: MNHEY, SVGAGI. Trimming removed 8 bases from V and 8 bases from J, with 20 bases in between. CDR3 length equals 14 residues.

CDR3 protein: CASSYSGTVSNQPQHF. In DNA form, the CDR3 reads TGTGCCAGCAGTTACTCTGGGACAGTTAGCAATCAGCCCCAGCATTTT. The rearrangement uses TRBV6-5 and TRBJ1-5, with 7 bases matching TRBD1. V dropped 0 bases and J dropped 0; count of bases not matched to a gene: 2. CDR1 and CDR2 (germline): MNHEY, SVGAGI. This CDR3 spans 16 amino acids.

In DNA form, the CDR3 reads TGTGCCAGCAGCTTAATAAGAGGGACCTACAATGAGCAGTTCTTC. This translates into CASSLIRGTYNEQFF. The chain employs TRBV7-3 and TRBJ2-1, with D tentatively TRBD2 (5 bases). Germline V gene data show CDR1 as SGHTA and CDR2 as FQGTGA. The V end lost 1 base, the J end lost 2 bases, and 9 bases lay between the germline ends. This CDR3 is 15 amino acids long.

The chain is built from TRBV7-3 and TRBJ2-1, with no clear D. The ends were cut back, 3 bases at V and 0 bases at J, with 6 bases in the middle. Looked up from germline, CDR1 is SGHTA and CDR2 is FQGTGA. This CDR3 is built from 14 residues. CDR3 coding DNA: TGTGCCAGCAGCTTGACTCCCTCCTACAATGAGCAGTTCTTC. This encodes CASSLTPSYNEQFF.

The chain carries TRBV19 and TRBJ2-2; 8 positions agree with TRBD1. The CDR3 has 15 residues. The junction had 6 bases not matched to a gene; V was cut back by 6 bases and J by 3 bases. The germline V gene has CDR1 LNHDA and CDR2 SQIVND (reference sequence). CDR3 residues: CASSPDRGYTGELFF. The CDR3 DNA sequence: TGTGCCAGTAGCCCAGACAGGGGATACACCGGGGAGCTGTTTTTT. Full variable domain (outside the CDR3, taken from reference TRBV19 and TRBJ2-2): DGGITQSPKYLFRKEGQNVTLSCEQNLNHDAMYWYRQDPGQGLRLIYYSQIVNDFQKGDIAEGYSVSREKKESFPLTVTSAQKNPTAFYLCASSPDRGYTGELFFGEGSRLTVL.

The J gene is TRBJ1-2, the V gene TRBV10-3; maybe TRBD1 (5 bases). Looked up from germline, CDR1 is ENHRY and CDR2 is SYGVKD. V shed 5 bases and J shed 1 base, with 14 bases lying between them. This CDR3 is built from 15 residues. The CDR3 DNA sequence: TGTGCCATCAGTTCGCAGACAGACCATAACTATGGCTACACCTTC. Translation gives CAISSQTDHNYGYTF.